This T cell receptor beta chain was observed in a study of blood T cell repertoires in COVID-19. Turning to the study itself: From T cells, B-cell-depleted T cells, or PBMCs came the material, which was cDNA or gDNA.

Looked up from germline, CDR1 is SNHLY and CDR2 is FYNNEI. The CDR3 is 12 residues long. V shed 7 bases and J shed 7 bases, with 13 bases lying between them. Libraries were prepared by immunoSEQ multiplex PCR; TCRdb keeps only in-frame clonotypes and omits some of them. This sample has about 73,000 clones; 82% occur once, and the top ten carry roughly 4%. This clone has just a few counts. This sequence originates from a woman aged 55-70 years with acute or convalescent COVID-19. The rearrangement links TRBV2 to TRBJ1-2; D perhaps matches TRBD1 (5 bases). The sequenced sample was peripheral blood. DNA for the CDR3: TGTGCCAGCACCCGGGGGGGTGGTGGCTACACCTTC. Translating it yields CASTRGGGGYTF. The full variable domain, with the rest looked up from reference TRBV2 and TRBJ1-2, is EPEVTQTPSHQVTQMGQEVILRCVPISNHLYFYWYRQILGQKVEFLVSFYNNEISEKSEIFDDQFSVERPDGSNFTLKIRSTKLEDSAMYFCASTRGGGGYTFGSGTRLTVV.